This TCR beta chain was identified during a study of cytomegalovirus exposure and HLA in healthy donors. With 60 Vbeta and 13 Jbeta primers, the PCR was carried out. The assay was immunoSEQ multiplex PCR, and TCRdb's table has in-frame clones only and misses some. The sample includes 250,000 to 350,000 clones, roughly 90% of them seen just once. V lost 5 bases and J lost 9; bases outside the gene matches: 14. In germline, CDR1 is SGHTA, CDR2 FQGNSA. The CDR3 covers 17 residues. The origin of this receptor is a man between 35 and 55 years old in good health and CMV-seropositive. Material for sequencing was PBMCs. The chain uses TRBV7-2 and TRBJ2-1; 12 bases fit TRBD1. In nucleotides, the CDR3 is TGTGCCAGCAGCACCGGAACCGGGACAGGGGGCCGTGGTGAGCAGTTCTTC. Protein product: CASSTGTGTGGRGEQFF.